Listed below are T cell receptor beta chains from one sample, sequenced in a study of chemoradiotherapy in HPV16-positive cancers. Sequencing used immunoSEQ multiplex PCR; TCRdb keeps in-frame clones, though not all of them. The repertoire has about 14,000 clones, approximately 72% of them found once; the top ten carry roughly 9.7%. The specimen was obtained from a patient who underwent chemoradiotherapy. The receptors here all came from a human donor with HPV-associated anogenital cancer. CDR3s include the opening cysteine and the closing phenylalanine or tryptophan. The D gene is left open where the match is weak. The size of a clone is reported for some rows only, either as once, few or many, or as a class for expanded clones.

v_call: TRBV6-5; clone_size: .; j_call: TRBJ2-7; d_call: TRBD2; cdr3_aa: CASSVAVSGTYEQYF; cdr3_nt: TGTGCCAGCAGTGTGGCCGTCAGCGGGACCTACGAGCAGTACTTC
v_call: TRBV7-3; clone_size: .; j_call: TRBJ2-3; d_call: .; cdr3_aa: CASSLNPTGDTQYF; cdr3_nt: TGTGCCAGCAGCTTAAACCCGACGGGAGATACGCAGTATTTT
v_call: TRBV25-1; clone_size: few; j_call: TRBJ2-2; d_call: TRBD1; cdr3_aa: CASSVQPGQGNTGELFF; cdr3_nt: TGTGCCAGCAGTGTCCAACCGGGACAGGGGAACACCGGGGAGCTGTTTTTT
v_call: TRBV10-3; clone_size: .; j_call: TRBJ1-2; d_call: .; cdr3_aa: CAISDNREVVTF; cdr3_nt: TGTGCCATCAGTGATAACAGGGAGGTTGTCACCTTC
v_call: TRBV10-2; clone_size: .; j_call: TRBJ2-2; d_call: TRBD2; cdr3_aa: CASSPSSGIVTGELFF; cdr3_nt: TGCGCCAGCAGTCCTTCTAGCGGGATCGTCACCGGGGAGCTGTTTTTT
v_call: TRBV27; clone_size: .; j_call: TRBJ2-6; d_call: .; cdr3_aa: CASSLSGSTGANVLTF; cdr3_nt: TGTGCCAGCAGTTTATCGGGGTCCACTGGGGCCAACGTCCTGACTTTC
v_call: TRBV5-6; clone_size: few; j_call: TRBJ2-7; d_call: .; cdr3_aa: CASSFSGTVYEQYF; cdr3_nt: TGTGCCAGCAGCTTTAGCGGGACAGTCTACGAGCAGTACTTC
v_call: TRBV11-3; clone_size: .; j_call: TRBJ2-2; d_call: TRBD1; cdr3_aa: CASSLVIKGARITGELFF; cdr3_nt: TGTGCCAGCAGCTTAGTGATTAAGGGGGCGCGGATAACCGGGGAGCTGTTTTTT
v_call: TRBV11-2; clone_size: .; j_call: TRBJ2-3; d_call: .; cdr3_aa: CASSLGRTDTQYF; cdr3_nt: TGTGCCAGCAGCTTAGGAAGGACAGATACGCAGTATTTT
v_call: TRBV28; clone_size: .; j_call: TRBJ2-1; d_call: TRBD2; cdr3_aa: CASRPTSGAYNEQFF; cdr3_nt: TGTGCCAGCAGACCCACTAGCGGAGCTTACAATGAGCAGTTCTTC
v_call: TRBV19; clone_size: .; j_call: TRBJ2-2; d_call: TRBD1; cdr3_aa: CASRDRGLRTGELFF; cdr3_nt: TGTGCCAGTAGGGACAGGGGATTAAGAACCGGGGAGCTGTTTTTT
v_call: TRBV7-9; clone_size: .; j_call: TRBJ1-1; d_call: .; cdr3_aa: CASSFGHLNTEAFF; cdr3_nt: TGTGCCAGCAGCTTTGGACACCTCAACACTGAAGCTTTCTTT
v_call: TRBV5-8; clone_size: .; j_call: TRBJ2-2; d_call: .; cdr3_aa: CASSFTGSGNTGELFF; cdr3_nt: TGTGCCAGCAGCTTCACGGGTAGCGGGAACACCGGGGAGCTGTTTTTT
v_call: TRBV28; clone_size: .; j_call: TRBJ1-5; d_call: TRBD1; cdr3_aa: CASSSNNRGLQPQHF; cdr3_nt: TGTGCCAGCAGTTCAAATAACAGGGGGTTACAGCCCCAGCATTTT
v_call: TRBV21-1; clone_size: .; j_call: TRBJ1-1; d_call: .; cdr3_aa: CASVGSLSTEAFF; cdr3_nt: TGTGCCAGCGTTGGCAGTCTAAGCACTGAAGCTTTCTTT
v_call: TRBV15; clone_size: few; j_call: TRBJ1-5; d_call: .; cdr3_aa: CATRTGGMGQPQHF; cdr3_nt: TGTGCCACCAGGACGGGGGGGATGGGGCAGCCCCAGCATTTT
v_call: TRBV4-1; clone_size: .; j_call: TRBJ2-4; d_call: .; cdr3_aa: CASSQESSASVLAKNIQYF; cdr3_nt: TGCGCCAGCAGCCAAGAGTCAAGTGCTAGCGTTCTAGCCAAAAACATTCAGTACTTC
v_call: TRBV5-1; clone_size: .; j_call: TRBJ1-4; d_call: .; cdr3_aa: CASSLDGGSLNEKLFF; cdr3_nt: TGCGCCAGCAGCTTGGACGGAGGCAGCCTAAATGAAAAACTGTTTTTT
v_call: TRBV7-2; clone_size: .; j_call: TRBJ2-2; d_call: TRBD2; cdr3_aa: CASSLSGGRAFYGELFF; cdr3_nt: TGTGCCAGCAGCTTATCTGGCGGGAGGGCCTTTTACGGGGAGCTGTTTTTT
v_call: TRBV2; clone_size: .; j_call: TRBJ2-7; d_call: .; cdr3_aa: CASKAGPYEQYF; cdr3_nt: TGTGCCAGCAAGGCCGGCCCCTACGAGCAGTACTTC
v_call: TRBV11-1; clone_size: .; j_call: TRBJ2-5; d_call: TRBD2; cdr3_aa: CASSFRLAGVETQYF; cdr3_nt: TGTGCCAGCAGCTTTAGACTAGCGGGAGTGGAGACCCAGTACTTC
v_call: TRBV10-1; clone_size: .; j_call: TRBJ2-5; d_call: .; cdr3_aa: CASYMVGGVETQYF; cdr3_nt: TGCGCCAGCTATATGGTGGGGGGAGTCGAGACCCAGTACTTC
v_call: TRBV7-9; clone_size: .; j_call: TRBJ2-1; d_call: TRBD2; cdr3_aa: CASSLGLASSVEQFF; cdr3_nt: TGTGCCAGCAGCTTGGGACTAGCTTCATCTGTTGAGCAGTTCTTC
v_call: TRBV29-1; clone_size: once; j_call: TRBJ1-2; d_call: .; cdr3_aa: CSVGPRVGRGRGPFHNYGYTF; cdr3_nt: TGCAGCGTTGGACCCCGCGTTGGACGAGGGAGGGGACCTTTCCATAACTATGGCTACACCTTC
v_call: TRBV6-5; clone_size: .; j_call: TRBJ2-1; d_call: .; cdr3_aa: CASSYTSSYNEQFF; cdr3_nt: TGTGCCAGCAGTTACACCTCCTCCTACAATGAGCAGTTCTTC
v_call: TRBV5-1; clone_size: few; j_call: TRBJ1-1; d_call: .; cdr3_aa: CASSLDGQNTEAFF; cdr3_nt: TGCGCCAGCAGCCTGGACGGACAGAACACTGAAGCTTTCTTT
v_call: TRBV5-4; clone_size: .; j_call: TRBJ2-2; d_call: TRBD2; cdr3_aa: CASSLGAGGPTGELFF; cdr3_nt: TGTGCCAGCAGCTTGGGAGCGGGAGGTCCCACCGGGGAGCTGTTTTTT
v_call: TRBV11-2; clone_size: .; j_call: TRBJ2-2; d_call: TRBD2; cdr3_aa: CASSFPGVAGGPGTGELFF; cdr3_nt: TGTGCCAGCAGCTTCCCCGGGGTAGCGGGAGGGCCGGGCACCGGGGAGCTGTTTTTT
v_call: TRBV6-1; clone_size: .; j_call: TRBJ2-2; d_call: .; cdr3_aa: CASIPSATLRGELFF; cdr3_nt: TGTGCCAGTATCCCCTCAGCCACGTTAAGGGGGGAGCTGTTTTTT
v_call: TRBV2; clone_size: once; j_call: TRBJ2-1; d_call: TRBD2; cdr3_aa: CASSGLAGVGYNEQFF; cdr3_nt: TGTGCCAGCAGTGGACTAGCGGGAGTTGGCTACAATGAGCAGTTCTTC
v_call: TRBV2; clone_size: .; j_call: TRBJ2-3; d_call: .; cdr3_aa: CASKKDSIDTDTQYF; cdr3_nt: TGTGCCAGCAAAAAGGACAGTATAGACACAGATACGCAGTATTTT